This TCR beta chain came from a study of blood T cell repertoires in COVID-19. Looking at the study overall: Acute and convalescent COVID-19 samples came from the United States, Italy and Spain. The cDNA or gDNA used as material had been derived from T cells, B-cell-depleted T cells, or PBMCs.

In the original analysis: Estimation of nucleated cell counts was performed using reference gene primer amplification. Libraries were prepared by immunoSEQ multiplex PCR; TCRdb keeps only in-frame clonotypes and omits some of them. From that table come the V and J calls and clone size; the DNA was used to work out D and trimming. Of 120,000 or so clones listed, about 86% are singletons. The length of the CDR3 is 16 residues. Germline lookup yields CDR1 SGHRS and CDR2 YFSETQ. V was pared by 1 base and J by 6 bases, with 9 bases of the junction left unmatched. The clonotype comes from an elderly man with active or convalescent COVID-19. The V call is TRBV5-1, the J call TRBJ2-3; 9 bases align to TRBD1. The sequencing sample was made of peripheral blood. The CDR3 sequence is CASSLIRTGEADTQYF. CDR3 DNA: TGCGCCAGCAGCTTGATACGGACAGGGGAAGCGGATACGCAGTATTTT.